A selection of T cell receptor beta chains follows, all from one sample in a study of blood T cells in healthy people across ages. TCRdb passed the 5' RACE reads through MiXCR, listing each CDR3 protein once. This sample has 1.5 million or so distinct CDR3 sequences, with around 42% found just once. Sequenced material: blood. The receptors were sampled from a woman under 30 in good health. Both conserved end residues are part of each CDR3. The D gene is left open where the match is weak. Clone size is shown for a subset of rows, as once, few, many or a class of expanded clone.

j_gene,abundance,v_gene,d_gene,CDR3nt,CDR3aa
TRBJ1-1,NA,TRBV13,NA,TGTGCCAGCAGCTTATCTCACGAACAAGGATTAGGTAACACTGAAGCTTTCTTT,CASSLSHEQGLGNTEAFF
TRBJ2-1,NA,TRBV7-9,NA,TGTGCCAGCAGCCCCGGCCAGGTTGATGAGCAGTTCTTC,CASSPGQVDEQFF
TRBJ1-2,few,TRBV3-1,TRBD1,TGTGCCAGCAGCCAAACAGGGGACCACTATGGCTACACCTTC,CASSQTGDHYGYTF
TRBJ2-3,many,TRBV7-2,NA,TGTGCCAGCAGCTTAGGTGAGGTGGATACGCAGTATTTT,CASSLGEVDTQYF
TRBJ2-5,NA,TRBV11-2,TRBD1,TGTGCCAGCAGCTTAGTCGGGACAGGGTATACTGAGCAGTACTTC,CASSLVGTGYTEQYF
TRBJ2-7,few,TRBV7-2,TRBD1,TGTGCCAGCAACGAAGGGGGCCTCCTTTACGAGCAGTACTTC,CASNEGGLLYEQYF
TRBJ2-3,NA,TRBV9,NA,TGTGCCAGCAGACGGGAGTCGACTAGCACAGATACGCAGTATTTT,CASRRESTSTDTQYF
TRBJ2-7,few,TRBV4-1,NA,TGCGCCAGCAGCCGCAACCTCATTAGCTCCTACGAGCAGTACTTC,CASSRNLISSYEQYF
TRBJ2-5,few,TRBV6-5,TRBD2,TGTGCCAGCAGTCCTGGACTAGCGGGAGGTGGGGAGACCCAGTACTTC,CASSPGLAGGGETQYF
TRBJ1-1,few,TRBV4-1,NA,TGCGCCAGCAGCCACAATCGGGGGGCAGGTGAAGCTTTCTTT,CASSHNRGAGEAFF
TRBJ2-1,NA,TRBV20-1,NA,TGCAGTGCTCGAGGGGCAGGGGGGAATGAGCAGTTCTTC,CSARGAGGNEQFF
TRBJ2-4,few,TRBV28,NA,TGTGCCAGCAGTTTTCGATACTCCAAAAACATTCAGTACTTC,CASSFRYSKNIQYF
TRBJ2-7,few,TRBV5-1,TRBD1,TGCGCCAGCAGCCCAAGGGACAGGGATTCGGGCGAGCAGTACTTC,CASSPRDRDSGEQYF
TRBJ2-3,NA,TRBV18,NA,TGTGCCAGCTCCCTGTGGGACTCCGCAGATACGCAGTATTTT,CASSLWDSADTQYF
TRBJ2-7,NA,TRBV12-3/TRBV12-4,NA,TGTGCCAGCAGTTTGGCCCGGGACTACGAGCAGTACTTC,CASSLARDYEQYF
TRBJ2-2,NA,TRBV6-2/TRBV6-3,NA,TGTGCCAGCAGTTACTCGGGGATGAACACCGGGGAGCTGTTTTTT,CASSYSGMNTGELFF
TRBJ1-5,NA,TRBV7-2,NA,TGTGCCAGCAGCTTGGCAACGTCGCAGCCCCAGCATTTT,CASSLATSQPQHF
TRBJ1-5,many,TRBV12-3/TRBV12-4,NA,TGTGCCAGCAGCTCCTCGGGGTCTCGGAGCAATCAGCCCCAGCATTTT,CASSSSGSRSNQPQHF
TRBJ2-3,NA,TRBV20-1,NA,TGCAGTGCCCCCAGGGGAGTCGGTACAGATACGCAGTATTTT,CSAPRGVGTDTQYF
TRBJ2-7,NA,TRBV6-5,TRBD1,TGTGCCAGCACCGCCGGGACAGGGTCTAGCGAGCAGTACTTC,CASTAGTGSSEQYF
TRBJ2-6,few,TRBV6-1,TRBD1,TGTGCCAGCAGTCCTCAACCCACAGGGGAACCCTCTGGGGCCAACGTCCTGACTTTC,CASSPQPTGEPSGANVLTF
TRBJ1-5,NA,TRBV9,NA,TGTGCCAGCAGCGTAGGAGGACTCAACTCTAATCAGCCCCAGCATTTT,CASSVGGLNSNQPQHF
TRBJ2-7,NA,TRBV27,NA,TGTGCCAGCAGTCAAGACAGGGAGGGGTACGAGCAGTACTTC,CASSQDREGYEQYF
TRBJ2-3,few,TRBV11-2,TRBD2,TGTGCCAGCAGCTCCCTTTCTAGCGGGAGAATAGATACGCAGTATTTT,CASSSLSSGRIDTQYF
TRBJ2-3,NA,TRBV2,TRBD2,TGTGCCAGCACGGGACTAGCGGGAGGGCCAGGTCGGACAGATACGCAGTATTTT,CASTGLAGGPGRTDTQYF
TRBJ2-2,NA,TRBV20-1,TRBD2,TGCAGCGCCGCCGGACTAGCTCTCAGGGAGCTGTTTTTT,CSAAGLALRELFF
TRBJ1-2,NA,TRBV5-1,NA,TGCGCCAGCAGCCTTGGACTCACGAACTATGGCTACACCTTC,CASSLGLTNYGYTF
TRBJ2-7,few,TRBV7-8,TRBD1,TGTGCCAGCAGCCCCATGGACAGGGTGCAAGGGACCTACGAGCAGTACTTC,CASSPMDRVQGTYEQYF
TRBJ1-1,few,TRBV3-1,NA,TGTGCCAGCAGCCAAGCAGGTGTGAACACTGAAGCTTTCTTT,CASSQAGVNTEAFF
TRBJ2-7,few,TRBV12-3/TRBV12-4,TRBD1,TGTGCCAGCGGACAGGTGGACGAGCAGTACTTC,CASGQVDEQYF
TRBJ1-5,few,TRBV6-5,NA,TGTGCCAGCAGTAACGGAAAAATGGGCAATCAGCCCCAGCATTTT,CASSNGKMGNQPQHF
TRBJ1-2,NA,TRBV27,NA,TGTGCCAGCAGTTTTGGAGGATTCTATGGCTACACCTTC,CASSFGGFYGYTF
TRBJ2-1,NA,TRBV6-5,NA,TGTGCCAGCAGTCCCGCGGGCTACGAGCAGTTCTTC,CASSPAGYEQFF
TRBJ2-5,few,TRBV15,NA,TGTGCCACCAGCAGAGCGCTAGCGACCGTCCAAGAGACCCAGTACTTC,CATSRALATVQETQYF
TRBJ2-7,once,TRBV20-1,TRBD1,TGCAGTGCTTGGACAGGGATATCCTACGAGCAGTACTTC,CSAWTGISYEQYF
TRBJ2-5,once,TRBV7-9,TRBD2,TGTGCCACCTACGGACTAGCGGGAGGTGCTGAGCAGTACTTC,CATYGLAGGAEQYF
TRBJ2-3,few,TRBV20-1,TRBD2,TGCAGTGCTAGAGGGCTTGGACTAGCAGACGATACGCAGTATTTT,CSARGLGLADDTQYF
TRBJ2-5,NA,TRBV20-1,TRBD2,TGCAGTGCTATCCCGCAACTAGCGGGGGGGCAAGAGACCCAGTACTTC,CSAIPQLAGGQETQYF
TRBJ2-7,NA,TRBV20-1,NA,TGCAGTGCTTGGGACCGAGAGTACAATGAGCAGTACTTC,CSAWDREYNEQYF
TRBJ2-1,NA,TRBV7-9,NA,TGTGCCAGCAGCTCCCGGGACCCCAGGATGTACGGCTCCTACAATGAGCAGTTCTTC,CASSSRDPRMYGSYNEQFF
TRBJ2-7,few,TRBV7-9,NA,TGTGCCAGCAGCCTCAAAACTGGCCTGAGCGAGCAGTACTTC,CASSLKTGLSEQYF
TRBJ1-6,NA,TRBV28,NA,TGTGCCAGCAAAGATGCAGATTGGAATTCACCCCTCCACTTT,CASKDADWNSPLHF
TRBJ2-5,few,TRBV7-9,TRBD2,TGTGCCAGCAGCTTAGCGGGAGAAGCGGGGCAAGAGACCCAGTACTTC,CASSLAGEAGQETQYF
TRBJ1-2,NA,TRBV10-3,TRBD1,TGTGCCATCAGCCGAACAGGGGACGGCTACACCTTC,CAISRTGDGYTF
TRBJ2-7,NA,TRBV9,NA,TGTGCCAGCAGCGCAGTTAACAGGGCCGAGCAGTACTTC,CASSAVNRAEQYF